This T cell receptor beta chain was profiled in a study of response to subunit inactivated influenza vaccine. TCRdb processed the RT-PCR reads anew with MiXCR; each CDR3 protein has one entry. This sample yields under 550,000 distinct CDR3 sequences, of which about 7.6% are seen a single time; 10% to 15% belongs to the top ten. With 8 bases removed from V and 4 bases from J, the gap between germline ends came to 17 bases. Germline loops: CDR1 MGHRA, CDR2 YSYEKL. There are 14 residues in the CDR3. A remark on this clonotype: Antigen specificity is unknown.

Points from the study as a whole: New T cells are recruited in small numbers by each seasonal influenza vaccination, according to the authors' suggestion.

This TCR derives from a man aged 45-69 years who received an inactivated influenza vaccine. This chain connects TRBV4-1 to TRBJ1-1; tentative D call: TRBD1 (6 bases). Sample: PBMCs from blood, taken less than 30 months after vaccination. The CDR3 DNA reads as TGCGCCAGCGCCTCCTTTCAGGGGAGCACTGAAGCTTTCTTT. It encodes CASASFQGSTEAFF.